This T cell receptor (beta chain) was observed in a study of technical replicates of blood from several donors. Assay used: immunoSEQ multiplex PCR; TCRdb lists only in-frame clones, some missing. The sample yields around 63,000 clones, 95% to 98% seen once. From germline, CDR1 is MGHRA and CDR2 YSYEKL. V was pared by 4 bases and J by 6 bases, with 11 bases of the junction left unmatched. The CDR3 has 17 residues. The specimen was T cells isolated from PBMCs. This clonotype was obtained from a human donor in good health. The V and J genes are TRBV4-1 and TRBJ2-1; 11 bases fit TRBD2. The CDR3 DNA reads TGCGCCAGCAGCCCCCGCTTAGCGGGGGGGCCCCTCAATGAGCAGTTCTTC. Translated, it gives CASSPRLAGGPLNEQFF.